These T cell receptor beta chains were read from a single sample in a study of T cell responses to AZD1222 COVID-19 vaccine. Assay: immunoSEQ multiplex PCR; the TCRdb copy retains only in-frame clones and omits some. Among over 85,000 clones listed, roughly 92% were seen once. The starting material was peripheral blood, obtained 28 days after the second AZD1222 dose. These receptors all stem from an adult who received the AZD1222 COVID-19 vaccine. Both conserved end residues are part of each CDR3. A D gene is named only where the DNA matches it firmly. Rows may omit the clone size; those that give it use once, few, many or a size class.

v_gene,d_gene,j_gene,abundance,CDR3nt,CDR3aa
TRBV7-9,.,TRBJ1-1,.,TGTGCCAGCACCCTGGGGGACCGCCCGGAGGGAGCTTTCTTT,CASTLGDRPEGAFF
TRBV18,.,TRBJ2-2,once,TGTGCCAGCTCACCGGGGCTGACAGGCGCGAACACCGGGGAGCTGTTTTTT,CASSPGLTGANTGELFF
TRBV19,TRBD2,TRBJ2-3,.,TGTGCCAGTAGTATCGCCCTAGCGGGGGGCCCTAGCACAGATACGCAGTATTTT,CASSIALAGGPSTDTQYF
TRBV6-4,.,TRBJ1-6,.,TGTGCCAGCAGTGAGGAGGTTAATTCACCCCTCCACTTT,CASSEEVNSPLHF
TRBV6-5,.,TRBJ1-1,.,TGTGCCAGTCACAAACAGGGCTACACTGAAGCTTTCTTT,CASHKQGYTEAFF
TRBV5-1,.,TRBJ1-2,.,TGCGCCAGCAGCTTGCTCCCAGGCGATTCTTACTATGGCTACACCTTC,CASSLLPGDSYYGYTF
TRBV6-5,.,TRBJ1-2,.,TGTGCCAGCAGCCCCTTCGACAGGCCGAACTACACCTTC,CASSPFDRPNYTF
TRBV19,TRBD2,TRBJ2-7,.,TGTGCCAGTAGTATAGGGCGGGAGACCTCCTACGAGCAGTACTTC,CASSIGRETSYEQYF
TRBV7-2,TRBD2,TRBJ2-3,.,TGTGCCAGCAGCTTATTTGGACTAGCGGGGGGGGATACGCAGTATTTT,CASSLFGLAGGDTQYF
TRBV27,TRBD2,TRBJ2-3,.,TGTGCCAGCAGTCCAAACTTACTAGCGGGGGCTCCCCGTACGCAGTATTTT,CASSPNLLAGAPRTQYF
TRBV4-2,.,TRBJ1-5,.,TGTGCCAGCAGCCAAGTAAGGGGTCAGCCCCAGCATTTT,CASSQVRGQPQHF
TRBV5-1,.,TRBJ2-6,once,TGCGCCAGCAGCTTTCCGGGGACTGGGGCCAACGTCCTGACTTTC,CASSFPGTGANVLTF
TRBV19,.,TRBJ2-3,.,TGTGCCAGTAGAGAGGGGGAGGTAAGGGCAGATACGCAGTATTTT,CASREGEVRADTQYF
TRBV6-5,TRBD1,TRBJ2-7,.,TGTGCCAGCAGTCGGGACAGGGGGATGATCTACGAGCAGTACTTC,CASSRDRGMIYEQYF
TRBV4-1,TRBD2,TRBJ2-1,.,TGCGCCAGCAGCCCCTTGGCGGGGGGGCCCTTCGATGAGCAGTTCTTC,CASSPLAGGPFDEQFF
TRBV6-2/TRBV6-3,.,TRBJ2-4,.,TGTGCCAGCAGTTACCAAATAGACAAGCTAGCCAAAAACATTCAGTACTTC,CASSYQIDKLAKNIQYF
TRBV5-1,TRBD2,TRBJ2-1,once,TGCGCCAGCAGCTTGGAGTCTTGGTTTGCGGGGGGTTACAATGAGCAGTTCTTC,CASSLESWFAGGYNEQFF
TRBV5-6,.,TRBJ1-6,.,TGTGCCAGCAGCCCCGGGACATTCCTGGATAATTCACCCCTCCACTTT,CASSPGTFLDNSPLHF
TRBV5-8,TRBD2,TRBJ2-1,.,TGTGCCAGCACCTTGGACGGGGGGGCCTGGAATGAGCAGTTCTTC,CASTLDGGAWNEQFF
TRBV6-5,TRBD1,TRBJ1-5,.,TGTGCCAGCAGTTCACAGGGGACGGGCAATCAGCCCCAGCATTTT,CASSSQGTGNQPQHF
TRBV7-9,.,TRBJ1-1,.,TGTGCCAGCAGCCTATGGGGGAACACTGAAGCTTTCTTT,CASSLWGNTEAFF
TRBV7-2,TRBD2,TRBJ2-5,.,TGTGCCAGCAGCTTAGCCCTAGCGGGGGAAACCCAGTACTTC,CASSLALAGETQYF
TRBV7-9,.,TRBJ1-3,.,TGTGCCAGCAGCCAGTGGGCGGGGGCTGGAAACACCATATATTTT,CASSQWAGAGNTIYF
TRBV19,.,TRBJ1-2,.,TGTGCCAGTAGTACCACCTCGGGGGCTAACTATGGCTACACCTTC,CASSTTSGANYGYTF
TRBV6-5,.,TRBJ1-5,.,TGTGCCAGCAGTCTTTCAAGGGGTTTGGGTCAGCCCCAGCATTTT,CASSLSRGLGQPQHF
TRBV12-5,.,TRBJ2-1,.,TGTGCTAGTGGTTTACTGGCCCTCTACAATGAGCAGTTCTTC,CASGLLALYNEQFF
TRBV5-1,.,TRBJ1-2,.,TGCGCCAGCAGTCTTGACCAGCCGGTCTATGGCTACACCTTC,CASSLDQPVYGYTF
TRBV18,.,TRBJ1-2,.,TGTGCCAGCTCACCCACCCCAATGGAGAACTATGGCTACACCTTC,CASSPTPMENYGYTF
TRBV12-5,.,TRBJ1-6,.,TGTGCTAGTGGTTTCGGCGGCAGCCAAAATTCACCCCTCCACTTT,CASGFGGSQNSPLHF
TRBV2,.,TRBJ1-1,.,TGTGCCAGCAGCGGTAGATGGGGTCGAGACACTGAAGCTTTCTTT,CASSGRWGRDTEAFF